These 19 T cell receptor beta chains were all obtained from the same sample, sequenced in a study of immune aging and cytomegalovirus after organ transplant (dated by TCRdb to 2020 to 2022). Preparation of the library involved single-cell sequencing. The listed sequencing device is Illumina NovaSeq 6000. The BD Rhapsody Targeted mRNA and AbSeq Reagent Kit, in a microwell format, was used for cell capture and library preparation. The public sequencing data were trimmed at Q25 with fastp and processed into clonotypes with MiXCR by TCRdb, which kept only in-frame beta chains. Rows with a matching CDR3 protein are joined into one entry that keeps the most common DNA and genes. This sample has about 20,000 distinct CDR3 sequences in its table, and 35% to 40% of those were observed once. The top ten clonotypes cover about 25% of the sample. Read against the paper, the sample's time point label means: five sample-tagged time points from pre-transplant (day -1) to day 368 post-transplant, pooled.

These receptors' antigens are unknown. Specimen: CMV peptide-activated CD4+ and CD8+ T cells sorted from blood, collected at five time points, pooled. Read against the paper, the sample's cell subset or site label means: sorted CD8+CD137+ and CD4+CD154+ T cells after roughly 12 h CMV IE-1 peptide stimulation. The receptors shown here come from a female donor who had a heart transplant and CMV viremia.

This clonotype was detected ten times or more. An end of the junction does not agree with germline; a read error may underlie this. CDR3 amino acids: CAGSLDRDRSLQQYF. CDR3 bases: TGTGCCGGCAGCTTGGACCGGGACAGATCCCTCCAGCAGTACTTC. The chain carries TRBV11-2 and TRBJ2-7; 7 bases line up with TRBD1. The CDR3 has 15 residues. The germline V gene has CDR1 SGHAT and CDR2 FQNNGV.

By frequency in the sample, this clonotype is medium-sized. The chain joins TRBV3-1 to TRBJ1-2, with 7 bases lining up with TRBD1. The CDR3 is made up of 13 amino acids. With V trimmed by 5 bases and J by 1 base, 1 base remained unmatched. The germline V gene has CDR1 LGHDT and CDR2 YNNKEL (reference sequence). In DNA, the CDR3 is TGTGCCAGCAGCGGGACAGATAACTATGGCTACACCTTC. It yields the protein CASSGTDNYGYTF. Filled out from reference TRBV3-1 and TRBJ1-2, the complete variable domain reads DTAVSQTPKYLVTQMGNDKSIKCEQNLGHDTMYWYKQDSKKFLKIMFSYNNKELIINETVPNRFSPKSPDKAHLNLHINSLELGDSAVYFCASSGTDNYGYTFGSGTRLTVV.

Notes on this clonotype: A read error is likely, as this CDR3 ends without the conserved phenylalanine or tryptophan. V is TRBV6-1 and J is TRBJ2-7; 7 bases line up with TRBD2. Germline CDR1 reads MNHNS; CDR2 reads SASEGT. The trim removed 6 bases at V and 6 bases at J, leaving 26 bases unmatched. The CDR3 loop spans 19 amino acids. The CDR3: CASSDYRTGGSVMSSEQYS. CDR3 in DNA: TGTGCCAGCAGCGACTACAGGACTGGCGGGAGCGTTATGAGTAGCGAGCAGTACTCC.

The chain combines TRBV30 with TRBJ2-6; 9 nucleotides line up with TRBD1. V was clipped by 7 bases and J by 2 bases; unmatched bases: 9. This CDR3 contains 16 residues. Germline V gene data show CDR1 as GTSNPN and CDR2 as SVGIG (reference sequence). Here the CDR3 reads CAFTGGAFPGANVLTF. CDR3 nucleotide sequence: TGTGCCTTTACAGGGGGCGCGTTCCCTGGGGCCAACGTCCTGACTTTC.

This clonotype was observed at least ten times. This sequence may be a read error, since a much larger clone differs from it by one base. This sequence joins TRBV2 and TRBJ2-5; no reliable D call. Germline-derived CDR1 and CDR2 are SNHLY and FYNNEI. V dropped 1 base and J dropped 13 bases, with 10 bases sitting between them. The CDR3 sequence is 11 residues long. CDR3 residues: CASSEEPGAYF. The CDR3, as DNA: TGTGCCAGCAGTGAAGAGCCGGGCGCGTACTTC.

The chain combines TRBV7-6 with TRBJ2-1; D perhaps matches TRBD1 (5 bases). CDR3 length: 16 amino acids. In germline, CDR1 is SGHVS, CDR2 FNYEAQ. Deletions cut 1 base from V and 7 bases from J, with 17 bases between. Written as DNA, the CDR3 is TGTGCCAGCAGCTTAGACGTGGCAGGGTATATGAATGAGCAGTTCTTC. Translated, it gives CASSLDVAGYMNEQFF.

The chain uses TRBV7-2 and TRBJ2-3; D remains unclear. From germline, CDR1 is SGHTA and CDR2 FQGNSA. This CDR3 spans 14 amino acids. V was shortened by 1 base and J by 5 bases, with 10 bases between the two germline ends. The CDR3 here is CASSLGPDLDTQYF. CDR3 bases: TGTGCCAGCAGCTTAGGCCCGGACCTAGATACGCAGTATTTT.

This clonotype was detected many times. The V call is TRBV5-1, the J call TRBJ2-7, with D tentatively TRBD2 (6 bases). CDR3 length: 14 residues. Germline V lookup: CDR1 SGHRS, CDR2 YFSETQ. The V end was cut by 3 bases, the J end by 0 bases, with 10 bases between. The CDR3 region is CASSSRGNSYEQYF. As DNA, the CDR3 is TGCGCCAGCAGCTCACGGGGGAACTCCTACGAGCAGTACTTC.

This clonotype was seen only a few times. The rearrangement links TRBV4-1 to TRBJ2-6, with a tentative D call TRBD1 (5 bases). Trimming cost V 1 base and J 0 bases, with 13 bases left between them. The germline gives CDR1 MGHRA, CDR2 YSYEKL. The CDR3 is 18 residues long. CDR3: CASSQVKGPSSGANVLTF. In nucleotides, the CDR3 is TGCGCCAGCAGCCAAGTCAAGGGGCCCAGCTCTGGGGCCAACGTCCTGACTTTC.

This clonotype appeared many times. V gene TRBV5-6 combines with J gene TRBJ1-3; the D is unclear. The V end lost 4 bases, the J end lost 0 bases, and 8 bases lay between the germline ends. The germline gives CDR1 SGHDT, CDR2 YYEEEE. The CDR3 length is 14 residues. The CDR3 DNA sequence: TGTGCCAGCAGCCCTGACCTCTCTGGAAACACCATATATTTT. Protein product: CASSPDLSGNTIYF.

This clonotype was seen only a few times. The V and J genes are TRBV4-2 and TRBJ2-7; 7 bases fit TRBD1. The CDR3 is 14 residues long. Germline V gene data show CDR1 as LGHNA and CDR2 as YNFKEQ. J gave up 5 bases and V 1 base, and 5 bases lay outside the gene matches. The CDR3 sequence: CASSQGDSGHEQYF. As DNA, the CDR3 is TGTGCCAGCAGCCAAGGGGACAGTGGCCACGAGCAGTACTTC.

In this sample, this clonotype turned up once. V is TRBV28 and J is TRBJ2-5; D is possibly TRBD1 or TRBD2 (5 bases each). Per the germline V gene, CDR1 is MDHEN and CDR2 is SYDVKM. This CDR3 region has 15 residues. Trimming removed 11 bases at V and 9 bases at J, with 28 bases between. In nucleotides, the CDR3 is TGTGCCGACAGTTTCTCGCGGGTAGAGAAAAAGTCCCAGTACTTC. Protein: CADSFSRVEKKSQYF.

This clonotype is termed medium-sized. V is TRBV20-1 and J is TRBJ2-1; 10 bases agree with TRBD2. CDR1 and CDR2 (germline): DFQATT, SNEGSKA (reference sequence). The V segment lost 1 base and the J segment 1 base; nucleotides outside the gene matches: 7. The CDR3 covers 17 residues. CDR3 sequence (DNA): TGCAGTGCTAGAGTCCTGGATAGCGGGAGGTCCTACAATGAGCAGTTCTTC. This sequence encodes CSARVLDSGRSYNEQFF.

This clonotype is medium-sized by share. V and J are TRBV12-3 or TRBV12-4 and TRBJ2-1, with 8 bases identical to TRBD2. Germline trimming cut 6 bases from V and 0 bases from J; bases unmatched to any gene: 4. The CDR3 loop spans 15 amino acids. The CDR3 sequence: CASRPSGSSYNEQFF. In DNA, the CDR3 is TGTGCCAGCAGACCGAGCGGGAGCTCCTACAATGAGCAGTTCTTC.

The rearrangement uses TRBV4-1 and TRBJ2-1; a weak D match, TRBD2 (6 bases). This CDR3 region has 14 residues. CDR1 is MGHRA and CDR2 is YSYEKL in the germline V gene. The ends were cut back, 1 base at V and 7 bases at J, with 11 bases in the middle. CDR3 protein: CASSQVAGGNEQFF. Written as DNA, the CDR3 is TGCGCCAGCAGCCAAGTCGCCGGAGGGAATGAGCAGTTCTTC.

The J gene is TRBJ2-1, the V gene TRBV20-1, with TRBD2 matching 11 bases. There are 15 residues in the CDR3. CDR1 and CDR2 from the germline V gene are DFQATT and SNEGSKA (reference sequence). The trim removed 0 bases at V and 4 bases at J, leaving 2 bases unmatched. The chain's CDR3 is CSARDGTSGYNEQFF. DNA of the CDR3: TGCAGTGCTAGAGATGGGACTAGCGGTTACAATGAGCAGTTCTTC.

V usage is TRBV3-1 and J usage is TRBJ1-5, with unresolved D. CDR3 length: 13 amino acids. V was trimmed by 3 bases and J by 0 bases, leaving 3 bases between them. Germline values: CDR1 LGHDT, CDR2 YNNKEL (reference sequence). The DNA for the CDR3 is TGTGCCAGCAGCCAGGATAGCAATCAGCCCCAGCATTTT. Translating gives CASSQDSNQPQHF.

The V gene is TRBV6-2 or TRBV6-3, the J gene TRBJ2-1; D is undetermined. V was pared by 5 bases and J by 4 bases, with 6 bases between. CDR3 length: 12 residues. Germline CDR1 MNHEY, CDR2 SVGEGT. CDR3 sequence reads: CASSDLYNEQFF. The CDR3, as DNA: TGTGCCAGCAGTGACTTGTACAATGAGCAGTTCTTC.

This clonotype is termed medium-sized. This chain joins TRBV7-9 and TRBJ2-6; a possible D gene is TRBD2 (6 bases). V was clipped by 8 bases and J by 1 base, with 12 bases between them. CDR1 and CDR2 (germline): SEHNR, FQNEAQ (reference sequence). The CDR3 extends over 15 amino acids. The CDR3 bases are TGTGCCAGCGCCAAAGGGAGGTCTGGGGCCAACGTCCTGACTTTC. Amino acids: CASAKGRSGANVLTF.